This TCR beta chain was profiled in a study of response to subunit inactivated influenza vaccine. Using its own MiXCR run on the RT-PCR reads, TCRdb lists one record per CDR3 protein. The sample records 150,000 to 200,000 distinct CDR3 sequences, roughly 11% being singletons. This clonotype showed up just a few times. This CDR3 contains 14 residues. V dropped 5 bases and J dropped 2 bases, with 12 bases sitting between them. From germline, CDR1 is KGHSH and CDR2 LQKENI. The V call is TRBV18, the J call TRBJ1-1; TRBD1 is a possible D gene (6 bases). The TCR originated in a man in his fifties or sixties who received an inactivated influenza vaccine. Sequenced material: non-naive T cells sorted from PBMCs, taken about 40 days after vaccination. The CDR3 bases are TGTGCCAGCTCAATAGAACAGGGAAACACTGAAGCTTTCTTT. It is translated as CASSIEQGNTEAFF.